These 6 T cell receptor beta chains came from one sample sequenced in a study of blood T cell repertoires in COVID-19. The repertoire was sequenced with immunoSEQ multiplex PCR; TCRdb's copy has only in-frame clones and lacks some. The sample has hundreds of thousands of clones, 80% to 90% seen once; the top ten hold roughly 3.8%. Sequences were obtained from PBMCs or T cells enriched from blood (not recorded which). These receptors came from a woman in her 40s with acute COVID-19.

The CDR3 nucleotides read TGTGCCAGCAGTTACCAGGCTGTCAATGAGCAGTTCTTC. Protein: CASSYQAVNEQFF. This chain links TRBV6-2 or TRBV6-3 with TRBJ2-1; no definite D call. The CDR3 totals 13 residues. Germline CDR1 MNHEY, CDR2 SVGEGT. V dropped 2 bases and J dropped 6 bases, with 8 bases sitting between them.

The chain has TRBV6-5 and TRBJ2-7, with D possibly matching TRBD2 (6 bases). V was cut by 5 bases and J by 4 bases, with 15 bases left in between. CDR3 size: 14 residues. The germline V gene has CDR1 MNHEY and CDR2 SVGAGI. The CDR3 DNA follows: TGTGCCAGCAGTAAGTCCCGGGACTTATACGAGCAGTACTTC. The encoded protein is CASSKSRDLYEQYF.

The rearrangement links TRBV2 to TRBJ2-2, with D possibly matching TRBD1 (5 bases). Germline values: CDR1 SNHLY, CDR2 FYNNEI. V was shortened by 5 bases and J by 6 bases, with 7 bases between the two germline ends. The CDR3 contains 12 residues. CDR3 nucleotides: TGTGCCAGCAGTCCGACAGCCGGGGAGCTGTTTTTT. Translating gives CASSPTAGELFF.

As for this clone: Other DNA sequences within the sample encode an identical CDR3. V usage is TRBV28 and J usage is TRBJ1-5; 7 bases fit TRBD1. CDR1 is MDHEN, CDR2 SYDVKM, per germline. With 3 bases clipped from V and 6 bases from J, the junction kept 2 bases outside the gene matches. The CDR3 loop spans 13 amino acids. CDR3 in amino acids: CASSLTGRQPQHF. The CDR3 DNA reads TGTGCCAGCAGTTTGACAGGGCGTCAGCCCCAGCATTTT.

The chain links TRBV20-1 to TRBJ2-7, with D unresolved. The CDR3 is made up of 11 amino acids. Germline V CDR1 and CDR2: DFQATT, SNEGSKA (reference sequence). CDR3 nucleotide sequence: TGCGCTACCCCGGGTAGCTACGAGCAGTACTTC. Amino acid sequence: CATPGSYEQYF.

The chain joins TRBV29-1 to TRBJ2-5, with 12 bases matching TRBD2. The CDR3 has 15 residues. Germline lookup yields CDR1 SQVTM and CDR2 ANQGSEA. V trimming: 5 bases; J trimming: 7 bases; junction bases outside the gene matches: 11. The CDR3 spells CSVPGTSGLTGTQYF. The CDR3 DNA follows: TGCAGCGTTCCTGGGACTAGCGGGCTAACGGGGACCCAGTACTTC.